Reported below is one T cell receptor beta chain. Antigen: not known. This entry comes from a study of T cell responses to AZD1222 COVID-19 vaccine. General study results and limits: Most donors were white British and more were female, and clonal diversity was possibly underestimated.

TCRdb's table, derived via immunoSEQ multiplex PCR, lists solely in-frame clones and lacks some. This table has roughly 120,000 clones, more than 70% appearing once. Germline CDR1 reads LGHNA; CDR2 reads YSLEER. V dropped 4 bases and J dropped 7 bases, with 25 bases sitting between them. The CDR3 is 18 residues long. V usage is TRBV4-3 and J usage is TRBJ1-4; TRBD1 is a possible D gene (5 bases). This sequence was found in an adult who received the AZD1222 COVID-19 vaccine. The sample in question was peripheral blood, obtained 28 days after the second AZD1222 dose. CDR3 coding DNA: TGCGCCAGCAGCCCGGGGACCGGATCCGGGGTATCAGGTGAAAAACTGTTTTTT. Protein: CASSPGTGSGVSGEKLFF.